This note documents a single T cell receptor (beta chain) sequence. This clonotype occurred a few times. What this receptor recognizes is not known. No much larger clonotype is one base removed from it; base qualities were not supplied. The sample comes from a study of T cells in Graves' hyperthyroidism and ophthalmopathy (dated 2019 in TCRdb). For the wider study: Peripheral blood was collected at initial diagnosis, before any treatment. TCR V-J signatures able to tell the groups apart were searched for in a discovery cohort of about a hundred patients, of whom around 42 had Graves' ophthalmopathy and around 56 had stable Graves' hyperthyroidism. Prospective prediction of ophthalmopathy was tested in an independent validation cohort consisting of 18 to 20 hyperthyroidism patients and approximately 16 patients who later progressed to ophthalmopathy. For training and testing, the 95 to 100 patients in the discovery cohort were randomly divided in a 7:3 ratio. In addition, the study compared T-cell repertoires in thyroid tissue and in blood from a handful of Graves' hyperthyroidism patients. After sampling, hyperthyroidism patients received methimazole starting at 30 mg daily, and ophthalmopathy patients received high-dose intravenous methylprednisolone. The paper describes TCR Vbeta CDR3 sequencing of more than 120 peripheral blood samples, made up of about 40 ophthalmopathy patients, roughly 80 hyperthyroidism patients and roughly 17 progressor patients. Beyond this particular receptor, the publication reports: In validation, progression to ophthalmopathy was predicted by the model with 70% to 71% sensitivity and 72.22% specificity, a median of 6.5 months before onset. Sample size was not statistically predetermined, and investigators were not blinded to group allocation. Most expanded thyroid clonotypes (frequency above 0.001) were also detected in blood, suggesting blood repertoires may reflect thyroid immune responses. A 13 V-J signature model separated ophthalmopathy from stable hyperthyroidism, with nearly 90% sensitivity and about 81% specificity in cross-validation and 80%/75% in testing.

Graves' hyperthyroidism was defined as stable when no progression to ophthalmopathy occurred over 18 months of follow-up. The hyperthyroidism patients were between 18 and 65 years old and newly diagnosed, with a disease duration of less than 2 months. Patients with uncontrolled infections, other autoimmune diseases, pregnancy or lactation were excluded. Diagnoses were based on clinical symptoms, serum thyroxine and TRAb, thyroid ultrasound and orbital computed tomography. PBMCs were isolated from 10 ml of fresh peripheral blood by Ficoll-Paque density gradient centrifugation. Trizol reagent was used to extract total RNA, and RNA quality was then checked on an Agilent 2100 Bioanalyzer. Amplification of TCR beta CDR3 regions was carried out from RNA transcripts. The TCR CDR3 was subjected to a first round of RT-PCR using the HTBI primer set and the Qiagen OneStep RT-PCR kit. Libraries were constructed in a second round of multiplex PCR, after which size selection and purification were carried out. Sequencing of the libraries was done on an Illumina HiSeq2000 using paired-end 100 bp reads. In the source study's methods: SOAPnuke was used to process the raw data, with reads discarded if the reads contained adapters or uncalled bases, had a mean Phred below 15, or lacked an exact constant-primer or identifier match. High-quality paired reads were merged with COPE v1.2.5, and unique nucleotide sequences were defined as clonotypes. Clonotypes were aligned to IMGT TRBV, TRBD and TRBJ reference segments using MiTCR v1.1. The analysis was restricted to V-J combinations with a frequency above 0.0001, which together covered just over 98% of the repertoires. The TCS score was defined as the ratio of F50 (clonal expansion) to E x V (chaos), calculated using BLOSUM62-based TCRdist between CDR3 peptides within each V-J. Welch's t-statistics and random forest reduced approximately 520 V-J features to roughly 13, which were used in a naive Bayes classifier (R e1071). TCRdb handled the public reads itself, with Q25 trimming in fastp and clone calling in MiXCR, and kept productive beta chains. Entries that share a CDR3 protein sequence are merged under the most common genes and DNA. These V and J calls are TCRdb output, not the study's own analysis. The sample has 480,000 or so distinct CDR3 sequences on record, around an eighth of them singletons. The ten largest make up 15% to 20% of the sample.

For CDR1 and CDR2, the germline V gene (reference sequence) lists MNHEY and SMNVEV. Clipping removes 2 bases from V and 1 base from J, with 11 as the unmatched junction base count. Inclusive of the bounding cysteine and phenylalanine, the CDR3 is 19 residues long. The only DNA kept is the CDR3, 57 bases in frame from the first base. The clonotype comes from a woman aged 18 to 35 with Graves' hyperthyroidism. Sequences were obtained from blood. The chain is encoded by TRBV27 joined to TRBJ2-6; 7 junctional bases match TRBD1. The CDR3 has the sequence CASSLRTGYEGSGANVLTF. The DNA sequence is given as TGTGCCAGCAGTTTAAGGACAGGATACGAGGGATCTGGGGCCAACGTCCTGACTTTC. Reference TRBV27 and TRBJ2-6 proteins supply the regions before and after the CDR3; the full variable domain is: EAQVTQNPRYLITVTGKKLTVTCSQNMNHEYMSWYRQDPGLGLRQIYYSMNVEVTDKGDVPEGYKVSRKEKRNFPLILESPSPNQTSLYFCASSLRTGYEGSGANVLTFGAGSRLTVL.